This T cell receptor beta chain was profiled in a study of molecular identifiers for immune sequencing clone quantification. About the study: Across replicate runs, RNA obtained from about 20,000 or 100,000 naive CD8 cells was divided into five, with four undergoing sequencing.

When naive CD8 T cells were sorted, they were gated as CD8+CD4-CCR7+CD45RA+. This clonotype came up many times. Its specificity is unknown. Generation of bulk TCR libraries relied on previously described methods and listed TCR primers. TCRdb used MiXCR to reprocess the PCR reads, holding one entry per CDR3 protein. The table lists about half a million distinct CDR3 sequences, 20% to 25% of them singletons, with approximately 0.84% in the top ten. Notes on the study in general: The study found clones above 20 RNA copies held over 98% of effector molecules and under 1% in naive cells.

This receptor was taken from a human donor in good health. Some libraries in this study had Jurkat cell RNA spiked in. The sequenced sample consisted of naive CD8+ T cells from blood, with Jurkat cell RNA spiked in. Subset meaning: FACS-sorted CD8+CD4-CCR7+CD45RA+ naive T cells.

The CDR3 spells CASSRNVKNIQYF. The CDR3 region has the DNA TGTGCCAGCAGCAGGAACGTCAAAAACATTCAGTACTTC. The chain carries TRBV21-1 and TRBJ2-4. TRBV21-1 is described as a pseudogene. CDR3 length: 13 residues.